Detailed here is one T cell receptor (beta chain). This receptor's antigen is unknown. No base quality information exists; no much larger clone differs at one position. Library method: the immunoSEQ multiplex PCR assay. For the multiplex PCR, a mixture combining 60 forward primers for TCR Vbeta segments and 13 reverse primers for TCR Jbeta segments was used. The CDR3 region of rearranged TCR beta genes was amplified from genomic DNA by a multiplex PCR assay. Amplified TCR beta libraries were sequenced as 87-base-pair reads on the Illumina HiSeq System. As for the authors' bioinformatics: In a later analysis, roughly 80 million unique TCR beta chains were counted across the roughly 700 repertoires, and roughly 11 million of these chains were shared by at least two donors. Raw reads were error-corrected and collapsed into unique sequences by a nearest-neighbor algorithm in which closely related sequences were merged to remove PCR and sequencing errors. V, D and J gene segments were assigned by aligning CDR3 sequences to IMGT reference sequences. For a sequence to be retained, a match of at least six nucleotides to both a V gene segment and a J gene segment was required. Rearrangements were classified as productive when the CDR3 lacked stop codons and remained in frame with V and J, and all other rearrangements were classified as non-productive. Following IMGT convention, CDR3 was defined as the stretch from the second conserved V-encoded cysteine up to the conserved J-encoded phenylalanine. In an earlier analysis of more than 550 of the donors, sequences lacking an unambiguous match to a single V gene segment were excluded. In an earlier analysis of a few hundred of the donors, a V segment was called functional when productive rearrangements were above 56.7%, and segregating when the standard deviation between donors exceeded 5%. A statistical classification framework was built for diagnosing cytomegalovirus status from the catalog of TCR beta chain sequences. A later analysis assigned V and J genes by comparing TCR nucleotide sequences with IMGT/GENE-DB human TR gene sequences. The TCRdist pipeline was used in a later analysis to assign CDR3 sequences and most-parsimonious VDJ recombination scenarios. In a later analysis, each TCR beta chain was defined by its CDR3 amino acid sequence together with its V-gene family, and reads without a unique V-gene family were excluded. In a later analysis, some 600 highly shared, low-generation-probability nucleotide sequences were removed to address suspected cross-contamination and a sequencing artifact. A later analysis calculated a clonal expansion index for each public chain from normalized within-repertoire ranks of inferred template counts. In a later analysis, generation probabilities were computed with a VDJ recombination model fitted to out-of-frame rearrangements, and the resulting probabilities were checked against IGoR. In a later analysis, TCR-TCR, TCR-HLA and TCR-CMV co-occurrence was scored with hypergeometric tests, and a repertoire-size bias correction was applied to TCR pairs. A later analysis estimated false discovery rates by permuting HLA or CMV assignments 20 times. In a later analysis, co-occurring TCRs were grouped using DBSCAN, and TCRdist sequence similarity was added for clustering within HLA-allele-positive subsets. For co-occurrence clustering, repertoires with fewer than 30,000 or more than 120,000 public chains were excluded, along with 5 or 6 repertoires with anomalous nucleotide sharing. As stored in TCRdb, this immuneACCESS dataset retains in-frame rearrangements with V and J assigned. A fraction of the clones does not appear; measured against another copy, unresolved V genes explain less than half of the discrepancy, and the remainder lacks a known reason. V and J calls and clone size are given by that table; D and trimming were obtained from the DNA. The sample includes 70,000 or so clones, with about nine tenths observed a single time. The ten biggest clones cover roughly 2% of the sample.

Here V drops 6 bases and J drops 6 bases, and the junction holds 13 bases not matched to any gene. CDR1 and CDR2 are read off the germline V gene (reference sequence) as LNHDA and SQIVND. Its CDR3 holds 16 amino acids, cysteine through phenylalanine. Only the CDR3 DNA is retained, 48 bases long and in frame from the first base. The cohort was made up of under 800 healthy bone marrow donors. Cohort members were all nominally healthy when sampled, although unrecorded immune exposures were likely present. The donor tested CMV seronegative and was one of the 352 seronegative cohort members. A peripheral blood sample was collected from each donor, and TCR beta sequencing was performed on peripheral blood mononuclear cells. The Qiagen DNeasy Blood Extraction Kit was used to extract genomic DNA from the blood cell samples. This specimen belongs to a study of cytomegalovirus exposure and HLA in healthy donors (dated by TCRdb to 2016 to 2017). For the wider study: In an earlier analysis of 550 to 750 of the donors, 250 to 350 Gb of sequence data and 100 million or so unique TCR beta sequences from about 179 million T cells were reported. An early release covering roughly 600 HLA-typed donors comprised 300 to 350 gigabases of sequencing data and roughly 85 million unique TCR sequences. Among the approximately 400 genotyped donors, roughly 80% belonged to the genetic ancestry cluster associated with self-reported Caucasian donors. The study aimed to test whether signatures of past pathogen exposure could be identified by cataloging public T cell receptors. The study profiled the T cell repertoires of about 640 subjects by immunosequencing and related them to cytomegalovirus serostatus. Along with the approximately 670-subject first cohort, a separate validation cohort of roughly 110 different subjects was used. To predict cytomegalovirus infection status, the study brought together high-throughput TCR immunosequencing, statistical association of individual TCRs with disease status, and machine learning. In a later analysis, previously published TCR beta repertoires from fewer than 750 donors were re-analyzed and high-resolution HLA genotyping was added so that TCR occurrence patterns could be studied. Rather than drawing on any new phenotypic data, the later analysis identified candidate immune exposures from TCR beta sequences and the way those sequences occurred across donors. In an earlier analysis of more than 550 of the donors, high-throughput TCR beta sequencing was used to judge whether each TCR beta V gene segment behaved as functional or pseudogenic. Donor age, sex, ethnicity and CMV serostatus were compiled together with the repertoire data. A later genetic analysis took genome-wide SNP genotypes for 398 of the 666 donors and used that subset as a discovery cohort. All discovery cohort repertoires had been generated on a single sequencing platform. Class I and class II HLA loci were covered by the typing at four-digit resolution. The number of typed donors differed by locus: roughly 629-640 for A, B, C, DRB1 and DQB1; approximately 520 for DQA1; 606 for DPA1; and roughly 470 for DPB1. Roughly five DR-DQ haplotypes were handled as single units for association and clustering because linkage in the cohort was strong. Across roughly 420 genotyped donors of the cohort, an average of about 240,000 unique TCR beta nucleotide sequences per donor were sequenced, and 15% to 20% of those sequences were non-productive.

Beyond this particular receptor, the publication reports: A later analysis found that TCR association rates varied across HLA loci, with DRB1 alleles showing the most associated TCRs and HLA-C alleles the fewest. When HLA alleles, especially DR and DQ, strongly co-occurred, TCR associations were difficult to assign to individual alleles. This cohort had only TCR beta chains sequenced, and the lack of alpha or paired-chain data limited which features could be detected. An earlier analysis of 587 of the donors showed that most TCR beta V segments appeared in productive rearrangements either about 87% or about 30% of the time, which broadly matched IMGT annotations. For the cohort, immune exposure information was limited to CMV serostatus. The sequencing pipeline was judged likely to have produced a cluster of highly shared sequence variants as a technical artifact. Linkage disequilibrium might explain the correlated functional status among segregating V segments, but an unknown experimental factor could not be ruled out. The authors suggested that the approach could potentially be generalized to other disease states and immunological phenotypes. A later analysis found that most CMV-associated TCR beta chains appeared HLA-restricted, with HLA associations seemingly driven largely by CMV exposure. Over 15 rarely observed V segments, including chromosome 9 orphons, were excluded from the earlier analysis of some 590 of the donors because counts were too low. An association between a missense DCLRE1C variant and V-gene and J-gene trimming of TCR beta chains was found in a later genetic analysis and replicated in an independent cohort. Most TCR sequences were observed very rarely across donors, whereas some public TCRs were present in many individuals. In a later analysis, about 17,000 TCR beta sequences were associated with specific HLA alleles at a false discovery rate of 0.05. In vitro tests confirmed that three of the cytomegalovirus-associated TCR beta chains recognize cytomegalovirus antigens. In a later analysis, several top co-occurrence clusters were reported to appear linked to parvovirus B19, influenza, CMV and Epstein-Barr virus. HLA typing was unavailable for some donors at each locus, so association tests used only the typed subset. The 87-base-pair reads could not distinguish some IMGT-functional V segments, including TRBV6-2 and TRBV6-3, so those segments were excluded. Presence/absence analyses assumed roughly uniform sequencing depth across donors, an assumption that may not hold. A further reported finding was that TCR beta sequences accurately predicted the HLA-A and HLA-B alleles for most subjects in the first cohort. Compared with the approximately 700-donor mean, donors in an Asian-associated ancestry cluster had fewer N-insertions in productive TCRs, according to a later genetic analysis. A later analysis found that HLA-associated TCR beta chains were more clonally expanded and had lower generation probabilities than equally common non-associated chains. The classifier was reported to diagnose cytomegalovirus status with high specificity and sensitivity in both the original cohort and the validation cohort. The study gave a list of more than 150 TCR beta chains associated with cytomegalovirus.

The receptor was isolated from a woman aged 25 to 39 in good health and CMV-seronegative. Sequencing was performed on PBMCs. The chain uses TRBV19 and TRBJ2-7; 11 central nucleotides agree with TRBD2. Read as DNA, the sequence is TGTGCCAGTAGCATCAAAGGGTCGACTAGCGGGATCGAGCAGTACTTC. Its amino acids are CASSIKGSTSGIEQYF.